One sample yielded the 14 T cell receptor beta chains listed below, sequenced in a study of T-cell reconstitution after alpha-beta-depleted transplantation in children (dated by TCRdb to 2016 to 2017). The receptor library was made with PCR. The listed sequencing device is Illumina HiSeq 2500. TCR library preparation used molecular barcoding, with unique molecular identifiers applied to normalize quantification of the TCRbeta repertoire. TCRdb handled the public reads itself, with Q25 trimming in fastp and clone calling in MiXCR, and kept productive beta chains. One record per CDR3 amino acid sequence lists the most common genes and DNA. The sample contains about 350,000 distinct CDR3 sequences, 15% to 20% of them found a single time. The ten largest account for about 41% of the sample. Taken with the paper, the label for treatment or condition translates to: allogeneic hematopoietic cell transplantation with graft depleted of TCRalphabeta T cells and CD19 B cells.

The sample consisted of PBMCs, mostly from graft donor cells, taken 360 days after TCRalphabeta/CD19-depleted stem cell transplant. The receptors were sampled from a male patient aged 2 to 9 who had a stem cell transplant for acute lymphoblastic leukemia, so the T cells may come from the graft donor.

A few counts support this clonotype. One end of the junction does not line up with germline, which may come from a read error. The J gene is TRBJ2-3, the V gene TRBV15; D is unresolved. The CDR3 has 13 residues. Germline values: CDR1 LNHNV, CDR2 YYDKDF (reference sequence). CDR3 coding DNA: TGTGCCACCAGCAGAGGGGCGCTTTCCCCATACGCCTTT. This gives the protein CATSRGALSPYAF.

This rearrangement joins TRBV28 to TRBJ2-7; D ambiguous. V lost 6 bases to trimming and J lost 4 bases, with 7 bases between them. Germline V gene lookup returns CDR1 MDHEN and CDR2 SYDVKM. The CDR3 is 11 amino acids. The CDR3 DNA sequence: TGTGCCAGCAGAGAACGTTACGAGCAGTACTTC. Its protein is CASRERYEQYF.

There are a few counts of this clonotype. V gene TRBV20-1 combines with J gene TRBJ2-7, with 12 nucleotides matching TRBD1. Trimming at V came to 1 base and at J to 7 bases, leaving 5 bases not matched to a gene. Germline CDR1 DFQATT, CDR2 SNEGSKA (reference sequence). The CDR3 is 14 residues long. The DNA of the CDR3 is TGCAGTGCTAGAGCGGGACAGGGGGCGGGGGAGCAGTACTTC. Translating gives CSARAGQGAGEQYF.

The V gene is TRBV10-3, the J gene TRBJ1-6; no definite D call. The CDR3 has 11 amino acids. Germline V lookup: CDR1 ENHRY, CDR2 SYGVKD. The V end was cut by 3 bases, the J end by 9 bases, with 3 bases between. As DNA, the CDR3 is TGTGCCATCAGTGAAGGTTCACCCCTCCACTTT. Amino acid sequence: CAISEGSPLHF.

This clonotype has ten or more counts. The CDR3 protein is CASSSRISGANVLTF. The CDR3 DNA reads TGTGCCAGCAGTTCAAGAATCTCTGGGGCCAACGTCCTGACTTTC. The chain carries TRBV12-3 or TRBV12-4 and TRBJ2-6, with no clear D. The CDR3 covers 15 residues. Trimming left V 4 bases short and J 0 bases short, with 7 bases between.

Here the CDR3 reads CSASPLGDTEAFF. CDR3 nucleotide sequence: TGCAGTGCTAGTCCCCTGGGAGACACTGAAGCTTTCTTT. This chain connects TRBV20-1 to TRBJ1-1; D gene ambiguous. The CDR3 has 13 residues. Trimming shortened V by 3 bases and J by 3 bases, and 11 bases separated the two germline ends. Germline V gene data show CDR1 as DFQATT and CDR2 as SNEGSKA (reference sequence).

On this clonotype itself: An end of the junction differs from the germline gene, which may be a read error. This rearrangement joins TRBV12-3 or TRBV12-4 to TRBJ1-1, with D tentatively TRBD1 (6 bases). This CDR3 region has 19 residues. The CDR3, as DNA: TGTGCCTGCAGTTTATTTCTTGGGCAGGGGATAATTATGAACACTGAAGCTTTCTTT. It translates to CACSLFLGQGIIMNTEAFF.

The rearrangement links TRBV4-1 to TRBJ1-4; tentatively, D is TRBD1 (6 bases). V was trimmed by 1 base and J by 7 bases, leaving 16 bases between them. This CDR3 is 16 amino acids long. Per the germline V gene, CDR1 is MGHRA and CDR2 is YSYEKL. The CDR3, as DNA: TGCGCCAGCAGCCAAGCCCGGACACAGGGCTCTGAAAAACTGTTTTTT. Translating it yields CASSQARTQGSEKLFF.

The chain has TRBV6-2 or TRBV6-3 and TRBJ1-5, with a possible D match to TRBD1 (6 bases). Trimming shortened V by 0 bases and J by 5 bases, and 14 bases separated the two germline ends. Germline-derived CDR1 and CDR2 are MNHEY and SVGEGT. This CDR3 is built from 16 residues. CDR3 protein: CASSYSNPQGYQPQHF. In nucleotides, the CDR3 is TGTGCCAGCAGTTACTCGAATCCTCAGGGGTATCAGCCCCAGCATTTT.

The rearrangement uses TRBV20-1 and TRBJ2-3, with 8 bases lining up with TRBD1. Germline V gene lookup returns CDR1 DFQATT and CDR2 SNEGSKA (reference sequence). CDR3 length: 13 amino acids. Trimming cost V 7 bases and J 9 bases; bases outside gene matches: 12. CDR3 nucleotides: TGCAGTGTGTGGACAGGGAAGAGTGGCACGCAGTATTTT. It yields the protein CSVWTGKSGTQYF.

This clonotype turned up a few times. This chain uses TRBV14 with TRBJ2-7; 7 bases are shared with TRBD1. V lost 1 base to trimming and J lost 5 bases; unmatched junction nucleotides: 5. Germline V lookup: CDR1 SGHDN, CDR2 FVKESK. The CDR3 length is 14 residues. The CDR3, as DNA: TGTGCCAGCAGCCAAGTCGACAGGGCCGACGAGCAGTACTTC. Its translation is CASSQVDRADEQYF.

This clonotype was counted a few times. The chain recombines TRBV2 with TRBJ2-1; 7 bases align to TRBD1. The CDR3 is 13 amino acids. The V gene's germline CDR1 is SNHLY and CDR2 FYNNEI. J was trimmed by 6 bases and V by 6 bases; bases with no gene match: 5. DNA of the CDR3: TGTGCCAGCAGGGACAGGAGTATCAATGAGCAGTTCTTC. It translates to CASRDRSINEQFF. Variable domain in full (rest from reference TRBV2 and TRBJ2-1): EPEVTQTPSHQVTQMGQEVILRCVPISNHLYFYWYRQILGQKVEFLVSFYNNEISEKSEIFDDQFSVERPDGSNFTLKIRSTKLEDSAMYFCASRDRSINEQFFGPGTRLTVL.

The chain couples TRBV25-1 to TRBJ2-3; D is unclear. CDR1 is MGHDK, CDR2 SYGVNS, per germline. This CDR3 spans 12 amino acids. V lost 7 bases to trimming and J lost 4 bases, with 9 bases between them. CDR3 amino acids: CASIGHADTQYF. In DNA, the CDR3 is TGTGCCAGCATAGGGCATGCAGATACGCAGTATTTT.

This clonotype was counted a few times. V and J are TRBV4-1 and TRBJ2-2; 10 bases are a match to TRBD2. The V gene's germline CDR1 is MGHRA and CDR2 YSYEKL. With V trimmed by 2 bases and J by 6 bases, 3 bases remained unmatched. The CDR3 runs to 15 residues. CDR3 region: CASSQLAGASGELFF. The DNA of the CDR3 is TGCGCCAGCAGCCAACTAGCGGGAGCTTCCGGGGAGCTGTTTTTT.